These 17 T cell receptor beta chains were sequenced from one sample in a study of cytomegalovirus exposure and HLA in healthy donors. The PCR ran on 60 Vbeta and 13 Jbeta primers. TCRdb's table, derived via immunoSEQ multiplex PCR, lists solely in-frame clones and lacks some. The repertoire consists of approximately 110,000 clones, with roughly 80% occurring once and the leading ten covering about 5%. Input material: PBMCs. These receptors all come from a female donor in good health and CMV-seropositive.

The chain employs TRBV5-1 and TRBJ1-1; 8 bases agree with TRBD1. V shed 4 bases and J 1 base; nucleotides not matched to a gene: 6. The CDR3 is 15 amino acids. Germline CDR1 is SGHRS and CDR2 is YFSETQ. DNA of the CDR3: TGCGCCAGCAGCCAACTAGACAGGGGGAACACTGAAGCTTTCTTT. This translates into CASSQLDRGNTEAFF.

The rearrangement joins TRBV6-1 to TRBJ2-7, with D tentatively TRBD1 (5 bases). Trimming removed 4 bases from V and 0 bases from J, with 7 bases in between. The V gene's germline CDR1 is MNHNS and CDR2 SASEGT. CDR3 length: 13 amino acids. The CDR3 is CASSVDNSYEQYF. CDR3 in DNA: TGTGCCAGCAGTGTGGACAACTCCTACGAGCAGTACTTC.

This clone has just one count. The DNA for the CDR3 is TGCAGTGCTCAGGCCGGGGTAGCCCAGCATTTT. Its protein product is CSAQAGVAQHF. This chain links TRBV20-1 with TRBJ1-5, with no clear D. V lost 5 bases and J 11 bases, leaving 13 bases between the germline ends. Germline V lookup: CDR1 DFQATT, CDR2 SNEGSKA (reference sequence). This CDR3 spans 11 amino acids.

This chain links TRBV2 with TRBJ1-2; 9 nucleotides match TRBD1. V was clipped by 1 base and J by 6 bases; unmatched bases: 15. CDR1 and CDR2 from the germline V gene are SNHLY and FYNNEI. The CDR3 is made up of 18 amino acids. The CDR3 DNA sequence: TGTGCCAGCAGTGAAGTATTACAGAAGGGGACAGGGAGGCATGGCTACACCTTC. Translating gives CASSEVLQKGTGRHGYTF.

The chain carries TRBV5-6 and TRBJ1-5; no clear D. The length of the CDR3 is 12 residues. Germline V gene lookup returns CDR1 SGHDT and CDR2 YYEEEE. V was shortened by 4 bases and J by 4 bases, with 6 bases between the two germline ends. The CDR3 loop reads CASSTRNQPQHF. Written as DNA, the CDR3 is TGTGCCAGCAGCACGCGGAATCAGCCCCAGCATTTT. Looking up the rest from reference TRBV5-6 and TRBJ1-5 gives the full variable domain: DAGVTQSPTHLIKTRGQQVTLRCSPKSGHDTVSWYQQALGQGPQFIFQYYEEEERQRGNFPDRFSGHQFPNYSSELNVNALLLGDSALYLCASSTRNQPQHFGDGTRLSIL.

The V and J genes are TRBV15 and TRBJ1-2, with unresolved D. The CDR3 has 15 residues. Germline loops: CDR1 LNHNV, CDR2 YYDKDF (reference sequence). The V and J ends lost 0 bases and 4 bases respectively, with 12 bases between them. The CDR3 loop reads CATSREREVPYGYTF. Written as DNA, the CDR3 is TGTGCCACCAGCAGAGAACGGGAGGTCCCCTATGGCTACACCTTC.

The chain couples TRBV19 to TRBJ1-1; D is undetermined. The CDR3 length is 18 residues. Trimming stripped 4 bases from V and 5 bases from J, with 26 bases between. Germline CDR1 reads LNHDA; CDR2 reads SQIVND (reference sequence). The CDR3 loop reads CASSRRYPPSDGGTEAFF. CDR3 coding DNA: TGTGCCAGTAGTAGACGGTATCCTCCCTCCGACGGAGGGACTGAAGCTTTCTTT.

Points on this clone: The identical CDR3 is also encoded by other nucleotide sequences in the sample. V is TRBV6-6 and J is TRBJ1-5, with a possible D match to TRBD1 (5 bases). CDR3 length: 14 residues. Germline values: CDR1 MNHNY, CDR2 SVGAGI (reference sequence). V was trimmed by 0 bases and J by 4 bases, leaving 7 bases between them. The chain's CDR3 is CASSYSGGNQPQHF. In nucleotides, the CDR3 is TGTGCCAGCAGTTACTCGGGGGGGAATCAGCCCCAGCATTTT.

The J gene is TRBJ2-4, the V gene TRBV2; TRBD2 might be the D (5 bases). Germline loops: CDR1 SNHLY, CDR2 FYNNEI. The ends were cut back, 8 bases at V and 0 bases at J, with 11 bases in the middle. The CDR3 contains 14 residues. CDR3: CASDEGVAKNIQYF. The CDR3 DNA reads TGTGCCAGCGATGAGGGTGTAGCCAAAAACATTCAGTACTTC.

This clone was seen just once. The chain joins TRBV27 to TRBJ1-5; possibly TRBD1 for D (5 bases). V was pared by 5 bases and J by 9 bases, with 20 bases between. Germline V gives CDR1 MNHEY, CDR2 SMNVEV (reference sequence). This CDR3 comprises 15 residues. The CDR3 DNA reads TGTGCCAGCAGTCCAGCGGGGGACCCTCCTAGGCCCCAGCATTTT. Protein: CASSPAGDPPRPQHF.

V usage is TRBV6-5 and J usage is TRBJ1-1, with TRBD1 as a possible D gene (6 bases). This CDR3 has 14 amino acids. Trimming left V 6 bases short and J 5 bases short, with 16 bases between. Germline assignment: CDR1 MNHEY and CDR2 SVGAGI. CDR3 in amino acids: CASRIAGEGTEAFF. The CDR3 region has the DNA TGTGCCAGCAGGATCGCAGGGGAGGGGACTGAAGCTTTCTTT.

The chain recombines TRBV30 with TRBJ2-7, with TRBD2 matching 7 bases. The CDR3 loop spans 12 amino acids. Germline V gene data show CDR1 as GTSNPN and CDR2 as SVGIG (reference sequence). J lost 2 bases, V lost 5 bases, and 3 bases had no gene match. CDR3 DNA: TGTGCCTGGGGGGGGGATACCTACGAGCAGTACTTC. It is translated as CAWGGDTYEQYF.

The rearrangement joins TRBV2 to TRBJ2-7, with D maybe TRBD1 (5 bases). V was shortened by 0 bases and J by 0 bases, with 9 bases between the two germline ends. The CDR3 consists of 15 residues. CDR1 and CDR2 from the germline V gene are SNHLY and FYNNEI. CDR3 DNA: TGTGCCAGCAGTGAAGCAGGGGCGATCTCCTACGAGCAGTACTTC. The encoded protein is CASSEAGAISYEQYF. Together with reference TRBV2 and TRBJ2-7, the CDR3 gives the full variable domain: EPEVTQTPSHQVTQMGQEVILRCVPISNHLYFYWYRQILGQKVEFLVSFYNNEISEKSEIFDDQFSVERPDGSNFTLKIRSTKLEDSAMYFCASSEAGAISYEQYFGPGTRLTVT.

This rearrangement joins TRBV7-9 to TRBJ2-3; TRBD2 agrees at 9 bases. The CDR3 totals 18 residues. V dropped 5 bases and J dropped 1; count of bases not matched to a gene: 13. Germline lookup yields CDR1 SEHNR and CDR2 FQNEAQ (reference sequence). CDR3: CASSQPRQLAGGTDTQYF. The CDR3 region has the DNA TGTGCCAGCAGCCAGCCTCGCCAACTAGCGGGTGGCACAGATACGCAGTATTTT.

This chain links TRBV6-1 with TRBJ1-6; unclear D gene. The germline gives CDR1 MNHNS, CDR2 SASEGT. Deletions cut 2 bases from V and 10 bases from J, with 12 bases between. The CDR3 is 14 residues long. The CDR3 loop reads CASSEYPSESPLHF. CDR3 sequence (DNA): TGTGCCAGCAGTGAATACCCGTCAGAATCACCCCTCCACTTT.

This chain connects TRBV19 to TRBJ1-1, with a tentative D call TRBD1 (6 bases). There are 16 residues in the CDR3. V lost 7 bases and J lost 2, with 20 bases in between. Germline V CDR1 and CDR2: LNHDA, SQIVND (reference sequence). The CDR3 reads CASIAPGRGGNTEAFF. In nucleotides, the CDR3 is TGTGCCAGTATCGCCCCGGGCCGAGGGGGAAACACTGAAGCTTTCTTT.

The gene calls are TRBV7-3 and TRBJ2-1, with 12 bases identical to TRBD2. The V and J ends lost 5 bases and 7 bases, in that order; junction bases with no gene match: 6. This CDR3 region has 15 residues. Germline CDR1 SGHTA, CDR2 FQGTGA. CDR3 nucleotide sequence: TGTGCCAGCAGCCCCCCCACTAGCGGGAGGAATGAGCAGTTCTTC. It specifies CASSPPTSGRNEQFF.